In this sample, the clone carrying this T cell receptor (beta chain) turned up many times. Using a J-beta primer mix together with a sample-barcoded 5' primer, a second PCR was run for roughly 6 to 12 cycles. TCRdb independently ran MiXCR on the 5' RACE reads; one entry per CDR3 protein. The sample contains some 940,000 distinct CDR3 sequences, almost 30% of which appear only once. This sample is part of a study of blood T cells in healthy people across ages. V was cut by 7 bases and J by 2 bases, with 18 bases left in between. This CDR3 is built from 16 residues. The germline CDR1 and CDR2 sequences are DFQATT and SNEGSKA (reference sequence). These same data were also listed under a study on T cells of mothers and their children.

J is TRBJ2-6 and V is TRBV20-1; no reliable D call. Material for sequencing was blood. The sequence was obtained from a woman between 35 and 50 years old in good health. In DNA form, the CDR3 reads TGCAGTGTCAGGAGAGACCTGGACCCTGGGGCCAACGTCCTGACTTTC. It codes for CSVRRDLDPGANVLTF.